This TCR beta chain was retrieved from a study of Ad26.COV2.S vaccination and SARS-CoV-2 variants. Treatment specified: about 20 received Ad26.COV2.S at low or high dose, single or two shots; roughly 5 received placebo; per-sample allocation not given. Day 63 after the first injection of vaccine or placebo was the sampling time. Study findings and constraints: There was reportedly substantial breadth in spike-specific CD8+ and CD4+ T cell responses after vaccination. Placebo and vaccine recipients had non-spike TCR breadth that was similar. Greater spike-specific TCR breadth was seen in vaccine recipients than in placebo recipients.

On this clone itself: The antigen remains undetermined.

The data were produced by immunoSEQ multiplex PCR, yet TCRdb's version contains in-frame clones alone and is incomplete. The sample lists some 340,000 clones, around 84% occurring once. The sequence was collected from a person between 18 and 65 years old who received the Ad26.COV2.S COVID-19 vaccine or a placebo. The sequences come from peripheral blood, collected in a trial of Ad26.COV2.S vaccine versus placebo.

DNA of the CDR3: TGCGCCAGCAGCTCGACAGCGGCGTACACTGAAGCTTTCTTT. This gives the protein CASSSTAAYTEAFF. This chain connects TRBV5-1 to TRBJ1-1; maybe TRBD1 (5 bases). This CDR3 region has 14 residues. Between the trimmed V and J ends, which lost 3 bases and 3 bases, there was a span of 12 bases. CDR1 SGHRS and CDR2 YFSETQ come from the germline V gene.